The rows below give T cell receptor beta chains drawn from one sample of a study of T cells in Graves' hyperthyroidism and ophthalmopathy. One entry per CDR3 protein, called by TCRdb with MiXCR from the multiplex PCR reads. The repertoire holds approximately 500,000 distinct CDR3 sequences, with around 45% as singletons. The sequenced sample was peripheral blood or thyroid tissue (not recorded which). The source of these receptors is a woman between 18 and 29 years old with Graves' hyperthyroidism. Both conserved end residues are part of each CDR3. The D gene is left open where the match is weak. Size values are once, few and many counts, or a class for expanded clones, and some rows have none.

>NA|NA|TRBV20-1|TRBJ1-2
CSARALTGRHLSHTF
TGCAGTGCTAGAGCCCTCACGGGACGCCACCTTAGTCACACCTTC
>NA|TRBD2|TRBV20-1|TRBJ2-5
CSGAGTSGETQYF
TGCAGTGGGGCGGGGACTAGCGGAGAGACCCAGTACTTC
>many|NA|TRBV5-1|TRBJ2-2
CASSLDGIANTGELFF
TGCGCCAGCAGTCTCGACGGAATTGCGAACACCGGGGAGCTGTTTTTT
>NA|NA|TRBV10-3|TRBJ2-1
CAISESRQGSNEQFF
TGTGCCATCAGTGAGTCCCGCCAGGGGAGCAATGAGCAGTTCTTC
>NA|NA|TRBV12-3/TRBV12-4|TRBJ1-1
CASSTDRILNTEAFF
TGTGCCAGCAGTACGGACCGAATTCTGAACACTGAAGCTTTCTTT
>NA|NA|TRBV2|TRBJ1-2
CASSEALFGESFNYGYTF
TGTGCCAGCAGTGAAGCGCTTTTCGGGGAGTCATTTAACTATGGCTACACCTTC
>NA|NA|TRBV6-2/TRBV6-3|TRBJ2-7
CASSFTLRSLTYGEQYF
TGTGCCAGCAGTTTTACGTTGAGGAGCCTCACGTACGGCGAGCAGTACTTC
>many|NA|TRBV29-1|TRBJ2-7
CSVEDGDSDEQYF
TGCAGCGTTGAAGACGGGGACTCAGACGAGCAGTACTTC
>many|NA|TRBV12-3/TRBV12-4|TRBJ2-7
CASSIHRVGEQYF
TGTGCCAGCAGTATCCACAGGGTGGGGGAGCAGTACTTC
>NA|NA|TRBV7-2|TRBJ2-3
CASSSGPNTDTQYF
TGTGCCAGCAGCTCAGGGCCGAACACAGATACGCAGTATTTT
>many|NA|TRBV9|TRBJ2-2
CASSPREGQTGELFF
TGTGCCAGCAGCCCACGGGAAGGGCAAACCGGGGAGCTGTTTTTT
>NA|NA|TRBV20-1|TRBJ2-3
CSARKVETDTQYF
TGCAGTGCTAGGAAGGTGGAAACAGATACGCAGTATTTT
>many|TRBD1|TRBV20-1|TRBJ1-1
CRGIGTANTEAFF
TGCAGGGGCATAGGGACAGCGAACACTGAAGCTTTCTTT
>many|NA|TRBV12-3/TRBV12-4|TRBJ1-2
CASSLGRRANYGYTF
TGTGCCAGCAGTTTAGGGCGGCGGGCTAACTATGGCTACACCTTC
>NA|TRBD2|TRBV29-1|TRBJ2-7
CSAIGLAGGPYEQYF
TGCAGCGCCATCGGGCTAGCGGGAGGGCCCTACGAGCAGTACTTC
>NA|TRBD2|TRBV29-1|TRBJ2-7
CASSSYLTSGENSYEQYF
TGTGCCAGCAGCTCCTACCTTACTAGCGGGGAGAATTCCTACGAGCAGTACTTC
>many|NA|TRBV12-3/TRBV12-4|TRBJ1-5
CASSLTGIHQPQHF
TGTGCCAGCAGTTTAACAGGGATTCATCAGCCCCAGCATTTT
>many|NA|TRBV2|TRBJ2-5
CASEDWIETQYF
TGTGCCAGCGAGGACTGGATAGAGACCCAGTACTTC
>many|TRBD2|TRBV7-3|TRBJ2-2
CASSKAGGPTGELFF
TGTGCCAGCAGCAAAGCGGGAGGGCCCACCGGGGAGCTGTTTTTT
>few|NA|TRBV24-1|TRBJ2-1
CATRDPSTDEQFF
TGTGCCACGCGGGACCCCTCTACCGATGAGCAGTTCTTC
>many|TRBD1|TRBV9|TRBJ1-1
CASSFWDRGTEAFF
TGTGCCAGCAGCTTTTGGGACAGGGGCACTGAAGCTTTCTTT
>NA|NA|TRBV20-1|TRBJ1-5
CSAIGTHGRQPQHF
TGCAGTGCCATAGGGACCCATGGACGACAGCCCCAGCATTTT
>once|TRBD2|TRBV15|TRBJ2-6
CATSTSLAGGTGANVLTF
TGTGCCACCAGCACTTCACTAGCGGGAGGTACCGGGGCCAACGTCCTGACTTTC
>NA|NA|TRBV13|TRBJ1-1
CASSEEGPVTEAFF
TGTGCCAGCAGTGAAGAGGGACCGGTCACTGAAGCTTTCTTT
>NA|TRBD2|TRBV7-8|TRBJ2-5
CASSGRALRETQYF
TGTGCCAGTAGCGGGAGGGCCCTCAGAGAGACCCAGTACTTC
>once|NA|TRBV12-3/TRBV12-4|TRBJ1-2
CASSFRRAQRGYTF
TGTGCCAGCAGTTTTCGGCGGGCCCAACGTGGCTACACCTTC
>NA|NA|TRBV7-9|TRBJ1-4
CASSRGGSEKLFF
TGTGCCAGCAGCCGAGGCGGGAGTGAAAAACTGTTTTTT
>once|NA|TRBV29-1|TRBJ1-5
CSVRRPGGETQHF
TGCAGCGTGCGCCGGCCGGGTGGAGAGACCCAGCATTTT
>NA|NA|TRBV20-1|TRBJ1-1
CSALPRFSGAFF
TGCAGTGCCCTTCCGCGGTTCTCTGGGGCTTTCTTT
>many|NA|TRBV5-1|TRBJ1-1
CASTMGMNTEAFF
TGCGCCAGCACGATGGGGATGAACACTGAAGCTTTCTTT
>few|NA|TRBV5-1|TRBJ2-7
CASSPPNRLPSYEQYF
TGTGCCAGCTCACCCCCGAATAGATTGCCCTCCTACGAGCAGTACTTC
>few|NA|TRBV7-2|TRBJ2-2
CASSLESGELFF
TGTGCCAGCAGCTTAGAGTCAGGGGAGCTGTTTTTT
>once|NA|TRBV10-2|TRBJ2-7
CASSEIGNTYEQYF
TGCGCCAGCAGTGAGATAGGGAACACCTACGAGCAGTACTTC
>NA|NA|TRBV20-1|TRBJ1-2
CSASGRRGTVEDYGYTF
TGCAGTGCCAGCGGGAGGAGAGGGACCGTCGAAGACTATGGCTACACCTTC
>many|TRBD1|TRBV6-1|TRBJ1-4
CASSEFGTGDEKLFF
TGTGCCAGCAGTGAATTTGGGACAGGGGATGAAAAACTGTTTTTT
>many|NA|TRBV5-5|TRBJ1-2
CASSLSQGGYGYTF
TGTGCCAGCAGCTTGTCCCAGGGCGGGTATGGCTACACCTTC
>many|TRBD1|TRBV24-1|TRBJ1-2
CATSDSSGTVYGYTF
TGTGCCACCAGTGATTCCTCCGGGACAGTTTATGGCTACACCTTC
>NA|TRBD1|TRBV2|TRBJ1-2
CASSSTGNEGYTF
TGTGCCAGCAGTTCGACAGGGAACGAGGGCTACACCTTC
>NA|TRBD1|TRBV25-1|TRBJ2-7
CASSWGTGSWLSYEQYF
TGTGCCAGCAGCTGGGGGACAGGGTCATGGCTTTCCTACGAGCAGTACTTC
>many|NA|TRBV7-9|TRBJ2-5
CASTADFLAIQETQYF
TGTGCCAGCACTGCCGACTTCCTGGCGATACAAGAGACCCAGTACTTC
>many|NA|TRBV15|TRBJ1-1
CATSRDRGAGTEAFF
TGTGCCACCAGCAGAGATCGCGGGGCGGGCACTGAAGCTTTCTTT
>many|NA|TRBV20-1|TRBJ2-7
CSARQGGYYEQYF
TGCAGTGCTAGACAGGGGGGGTACTACGAGCAGTACTTC
>many|TRBD1|TRBV24-1|TRBJ2-5
CATSDYGTGLSETQYF
TGTGCCACCAGTGATTACGGGACAGGGCTTTCTGAGACCCAGTACTTC
>many|NA|TRBV6-1|TRBJ2-3
CASSEGTDTQYF
TGTGCCAGCAGTGAAGGCACAGATACGCAGTATTTT
>NA|NA|TRBV13|TRBJ1-6
CASTSRARSSYSSPLHF
TGTGCCAGCACCAGTAGAGCCCGCAGCTCCTATAGTTCACCCCTCCACTTT
>NA|TRBD1|TRBV27|TRBJ1-3
CASTTDRVRNTIYF
TGTGCCAGCACCACGGACAGGGTAAGGAACACCATATATTTT